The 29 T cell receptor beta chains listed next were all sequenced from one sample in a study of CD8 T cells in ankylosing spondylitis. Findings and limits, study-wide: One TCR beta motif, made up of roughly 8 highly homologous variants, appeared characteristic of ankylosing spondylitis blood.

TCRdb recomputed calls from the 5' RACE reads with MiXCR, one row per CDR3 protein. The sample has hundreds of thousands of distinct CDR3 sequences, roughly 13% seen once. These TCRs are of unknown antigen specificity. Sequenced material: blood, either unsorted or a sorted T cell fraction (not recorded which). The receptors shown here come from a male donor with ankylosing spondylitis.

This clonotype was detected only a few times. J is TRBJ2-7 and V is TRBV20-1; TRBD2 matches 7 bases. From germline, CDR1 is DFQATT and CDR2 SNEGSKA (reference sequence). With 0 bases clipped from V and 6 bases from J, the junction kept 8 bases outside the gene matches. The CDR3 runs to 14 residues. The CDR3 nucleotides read TGCAGTGCTAGAGACCGGGACTATTTTCTCGAGCAGTACTTC. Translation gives CSARDRDYFLEQYF.

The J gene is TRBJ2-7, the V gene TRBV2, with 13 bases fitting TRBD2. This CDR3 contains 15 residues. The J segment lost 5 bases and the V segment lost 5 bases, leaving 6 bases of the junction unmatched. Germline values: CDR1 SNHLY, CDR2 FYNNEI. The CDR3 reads CASSFRTSGSHEQYF. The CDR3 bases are TGTGCCAGCAGTTTTCGGACTAGCGGGAGCCACGAGCAGTACTTC.

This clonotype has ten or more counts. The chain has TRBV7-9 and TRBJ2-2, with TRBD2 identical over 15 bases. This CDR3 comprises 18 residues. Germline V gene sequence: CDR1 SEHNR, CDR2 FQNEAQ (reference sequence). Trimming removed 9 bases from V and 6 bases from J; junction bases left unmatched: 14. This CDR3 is CASERTSGRAVFPGELFF. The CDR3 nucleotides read TGTGCCAGTGAAAGGACTAGCGGGAGGGCCGTGTTCCCCGGGGAGCTGTTTTTT.

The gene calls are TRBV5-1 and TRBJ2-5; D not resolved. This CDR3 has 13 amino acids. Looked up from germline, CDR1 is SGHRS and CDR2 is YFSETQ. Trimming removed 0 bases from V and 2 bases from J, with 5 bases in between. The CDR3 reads CASSLEQQETQYF. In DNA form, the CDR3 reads TGCGCCAGCAGCTTGGAGCAGCAAGAGACCCAGTACTTC.

The CDR3 DNA is TGCGCCAGCAGTATCGGGGATATTGGTAACACTGAAGCTTTCTTT. This codes for CASSIGDIGNTEAFF. V usage is TRBV5-1 and J usage is TRBJ1-1; D not resolved. Germline V gene lookup returns CDR1 SGHRS and CDR2 YFSETQ. Trimming left V 5 bases short and J 2 bases short, with 16 bases between. The CDR3 is made up of 15 amino acids.

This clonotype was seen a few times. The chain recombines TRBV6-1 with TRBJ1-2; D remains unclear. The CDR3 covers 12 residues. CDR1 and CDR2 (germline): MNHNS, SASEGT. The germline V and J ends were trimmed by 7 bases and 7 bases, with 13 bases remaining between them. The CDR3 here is CASTPFWVGYTF. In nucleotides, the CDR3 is TGTGCCAGCACCCCTTTTTGGGTTGGCTACACCTTC.

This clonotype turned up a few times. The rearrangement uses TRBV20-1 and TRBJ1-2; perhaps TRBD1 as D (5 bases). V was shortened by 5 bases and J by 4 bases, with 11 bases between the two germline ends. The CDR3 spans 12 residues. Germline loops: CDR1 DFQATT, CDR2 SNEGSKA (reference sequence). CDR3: CSAATGPYGYTF. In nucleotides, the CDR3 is TGCAGTGCTGCTACAGGACCCTATGGCTACACCTTC.

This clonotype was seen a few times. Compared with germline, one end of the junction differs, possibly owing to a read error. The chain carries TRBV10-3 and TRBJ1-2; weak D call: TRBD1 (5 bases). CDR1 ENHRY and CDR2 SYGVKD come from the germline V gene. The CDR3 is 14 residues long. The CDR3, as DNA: TGTGCCATCCACGGGGCCAACCCTAACTCTGGCTACACCTTC. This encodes CAIHGANPNSGYTF.

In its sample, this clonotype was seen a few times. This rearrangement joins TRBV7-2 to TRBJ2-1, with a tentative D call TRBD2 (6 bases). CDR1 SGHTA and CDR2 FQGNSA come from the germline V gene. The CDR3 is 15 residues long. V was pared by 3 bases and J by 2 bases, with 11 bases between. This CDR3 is CASSFQRAPYNEQFF. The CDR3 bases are TGTGCCAGCAGCTTTCAGCGGGCCCCCTACAATGAGCAGTTCTTC.

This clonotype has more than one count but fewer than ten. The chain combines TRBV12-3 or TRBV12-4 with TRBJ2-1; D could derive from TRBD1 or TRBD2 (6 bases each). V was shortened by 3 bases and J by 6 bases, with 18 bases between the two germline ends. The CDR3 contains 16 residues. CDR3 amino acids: CASSFQRGLRFNEQFF. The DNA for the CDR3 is TGTGCCAGCAGTTTTCAACGGGGGCTTAGGTTCAATGAGCAGTTCTTC.

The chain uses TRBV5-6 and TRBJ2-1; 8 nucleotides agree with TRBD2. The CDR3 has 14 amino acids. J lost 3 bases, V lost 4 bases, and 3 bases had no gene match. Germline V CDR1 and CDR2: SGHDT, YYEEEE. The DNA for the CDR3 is TGTGCCAGCAGCACACTAGCGGTCTACAATGAGCAGTTCTTC. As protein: CASSTLAVYNEQFF.

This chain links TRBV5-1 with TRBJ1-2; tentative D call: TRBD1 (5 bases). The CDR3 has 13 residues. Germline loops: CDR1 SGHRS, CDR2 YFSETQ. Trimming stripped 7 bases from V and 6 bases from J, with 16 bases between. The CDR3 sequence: CASGRDGYDGYTF. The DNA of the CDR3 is TGCGCCAGCGGCCGGGACGGTTACGATGGCTACACCTTC.

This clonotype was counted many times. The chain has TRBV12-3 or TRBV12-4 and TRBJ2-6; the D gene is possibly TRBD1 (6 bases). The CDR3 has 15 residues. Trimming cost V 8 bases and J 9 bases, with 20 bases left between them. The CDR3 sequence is CASALRDNSFNVLTF. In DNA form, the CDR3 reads TGTGCCAGCGCCCTTCGGGACAACTCGTTCAACGTCCTGACTTTC.

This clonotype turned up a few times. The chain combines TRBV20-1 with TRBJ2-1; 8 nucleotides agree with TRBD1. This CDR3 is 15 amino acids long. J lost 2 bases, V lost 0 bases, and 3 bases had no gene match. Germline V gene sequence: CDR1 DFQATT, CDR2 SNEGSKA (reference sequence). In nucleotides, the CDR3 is TGCAGTGCTAGAGACGGGACAGGTACCTACAATGAGCAGTTCTTC. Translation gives CSARDGTGTYNEQFF.

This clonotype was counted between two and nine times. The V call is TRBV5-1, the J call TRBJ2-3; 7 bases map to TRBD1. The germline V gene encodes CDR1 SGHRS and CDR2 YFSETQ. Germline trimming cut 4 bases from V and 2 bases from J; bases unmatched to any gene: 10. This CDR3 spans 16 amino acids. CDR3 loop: CASSLLPGQTTDTQYF. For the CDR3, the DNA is TGCGCCAGCAGCCTATTGCCGGGACAGACCACAGATACGCAGTATTTT.

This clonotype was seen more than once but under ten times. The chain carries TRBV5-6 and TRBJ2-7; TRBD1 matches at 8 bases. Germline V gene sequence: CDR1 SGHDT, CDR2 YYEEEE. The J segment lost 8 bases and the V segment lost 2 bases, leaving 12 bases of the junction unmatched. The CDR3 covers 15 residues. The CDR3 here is CASSFGAGGAGKQYV. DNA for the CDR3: TGTGCCAGCAGCTTTGGGGCAGGGGGCGCCGGGAAGCAGTACGTC.

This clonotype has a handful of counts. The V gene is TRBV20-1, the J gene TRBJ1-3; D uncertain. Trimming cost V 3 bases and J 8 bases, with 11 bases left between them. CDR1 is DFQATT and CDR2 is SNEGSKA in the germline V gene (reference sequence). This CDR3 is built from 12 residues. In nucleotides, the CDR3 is TGCAGTGCTAGGCCGGGGTATGACACCATATATTTT. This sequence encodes CSARPGYDTIYF.

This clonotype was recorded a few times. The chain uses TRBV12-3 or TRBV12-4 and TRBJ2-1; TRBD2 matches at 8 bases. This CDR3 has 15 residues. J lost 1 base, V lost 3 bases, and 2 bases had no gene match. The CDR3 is CASSFRLASYNEQFF. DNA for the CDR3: TGTGCCAGCAGTTTTCGACTAGCGTCCTACAATGAGCAGTTCTTC.

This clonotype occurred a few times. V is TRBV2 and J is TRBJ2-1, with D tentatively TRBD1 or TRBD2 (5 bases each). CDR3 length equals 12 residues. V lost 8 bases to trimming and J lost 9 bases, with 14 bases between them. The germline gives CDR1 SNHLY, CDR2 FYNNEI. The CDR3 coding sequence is TGTGCCAGCGGGGGACGAGGAGGTGAGCAGTTCTTC. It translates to CASGGRGGEQFF.

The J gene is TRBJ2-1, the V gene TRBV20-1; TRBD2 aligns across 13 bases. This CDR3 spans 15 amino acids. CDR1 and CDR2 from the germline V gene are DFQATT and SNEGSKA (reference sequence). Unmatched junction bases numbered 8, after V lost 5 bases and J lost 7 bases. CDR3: CSAQTGLAGRNEQFF. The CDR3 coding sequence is TGCAGTGCTCAAACGGGACTAGCGGGACGGAATGAGCAGTTCTTC.

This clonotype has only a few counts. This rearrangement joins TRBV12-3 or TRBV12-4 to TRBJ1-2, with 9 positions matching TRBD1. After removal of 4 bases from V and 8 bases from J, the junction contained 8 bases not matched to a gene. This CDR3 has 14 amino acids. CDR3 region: CASSSGTGRAGYTF. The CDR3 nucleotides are TGTGCCAGCAGTTCAGGGACAGGGAGGGCAGGCTACACCTTC.

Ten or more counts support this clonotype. The CDR3 bases are TGTGCCAGCAGTTTGGTCGTTGGACAGATTAACTATGGCTACACCTTC. It codes for CASSLVVGQINYGYTF. This rearrangement joins TRBV12-3 or TRBV12-4 to TRBJ1-2; D might be TRBD1 (6 bases). CDR3 size: 16 residues. V lost 3 bases and J lost 1, with 15 bases in between.

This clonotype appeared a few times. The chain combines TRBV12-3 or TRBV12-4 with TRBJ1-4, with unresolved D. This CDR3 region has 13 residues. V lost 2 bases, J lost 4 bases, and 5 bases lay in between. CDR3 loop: CASSLLGNEKLFF. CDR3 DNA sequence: TGTGCCAGCAGTTTATTGGGTAATGAAAAACTGTTTTTT.

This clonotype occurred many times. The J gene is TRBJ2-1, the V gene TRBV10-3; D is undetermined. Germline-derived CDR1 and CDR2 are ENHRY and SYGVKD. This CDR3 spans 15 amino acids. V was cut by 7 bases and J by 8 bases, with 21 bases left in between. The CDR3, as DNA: TGTGCCATCACTCCGACTTCGACCTCAGGCCATGAGCAGTTCTTC. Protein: CAITPTSTSGHEQFF.

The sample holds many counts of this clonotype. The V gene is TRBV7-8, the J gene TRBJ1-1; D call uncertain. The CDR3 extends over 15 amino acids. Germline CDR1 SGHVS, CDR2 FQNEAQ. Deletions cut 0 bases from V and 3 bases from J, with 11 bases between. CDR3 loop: CASSLAGGLDTEAFF. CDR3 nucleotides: TGTGCCAGCAGCTTAGCGGGAGGGCTGGACACTGAAGCTTTCTTT.

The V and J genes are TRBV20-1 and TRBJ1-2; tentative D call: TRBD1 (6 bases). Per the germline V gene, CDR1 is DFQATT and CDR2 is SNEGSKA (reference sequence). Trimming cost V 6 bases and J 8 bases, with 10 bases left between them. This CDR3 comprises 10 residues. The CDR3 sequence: CSAGAAGYTF. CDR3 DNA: TGCAGTGCGGGGGCAGCCGGCTACACCTTC.

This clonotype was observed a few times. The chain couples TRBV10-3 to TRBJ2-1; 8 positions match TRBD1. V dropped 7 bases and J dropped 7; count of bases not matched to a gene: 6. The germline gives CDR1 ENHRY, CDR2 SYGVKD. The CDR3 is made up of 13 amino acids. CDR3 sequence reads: CAIMKDRDNEQFF. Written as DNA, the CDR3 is TGTGCCATCATGAAGGACAGGGATAATGAGCAGTTCTTC.

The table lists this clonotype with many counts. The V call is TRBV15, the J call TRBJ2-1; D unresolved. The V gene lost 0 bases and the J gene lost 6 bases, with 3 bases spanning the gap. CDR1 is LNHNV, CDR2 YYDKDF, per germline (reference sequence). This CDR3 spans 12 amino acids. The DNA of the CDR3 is TGTGCCACCAGCAGAGATGGCAATGAGCAGTTCTTC. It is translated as CATSRDGNEQFF.

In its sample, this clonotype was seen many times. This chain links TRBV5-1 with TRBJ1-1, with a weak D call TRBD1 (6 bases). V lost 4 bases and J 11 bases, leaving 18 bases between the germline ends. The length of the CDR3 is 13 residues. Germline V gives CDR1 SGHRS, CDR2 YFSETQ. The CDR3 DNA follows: TGCGCCAGCAGCCCTAATAAACAGGGTATGGCTTTCTTT. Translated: CASSPNKQGMAFF. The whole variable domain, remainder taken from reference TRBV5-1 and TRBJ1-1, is KAGVTQTPRYLIKTRGQQVTLSCSPISGHRSVSWYQQTPGQGLQFLFEYFSETQRNKGNFPGRFSGRQFSNSRSEMNVSTLELGDSALYLCASSPNKQGMAFFGQGTRLTVV.